Listed below are T cell receptor beta chains from one sample, sequenced in a study of shared clonotypes between healthy human individuals. TCRdb's copy holds only in-frame clones and misses some; the assay was immunoSEQ multiplex PCR. The sample has roughly 890,000 clones; 92% are singletons. The sequenced material came from naive CD8+ T cells sorted from blood. These receptors were collected from a man aged 30 to 39 in good health. CDR3s include the opening cysteine and the closing phenylalanine or tryptophan. A D gene is named only where the DNA matches it firmly. Only some rows state a clone size, as once, few, many or a class for expanded clones.

V	size	D	J	DNA	CDR3
TRBV14	-	-	TRBJ2-3	TGTGCCAGCAGCCAAGTGGGGGGCCTCAGCACAGATACGCAGTATTTT	CASSQVGGLSTDTQYF
TRBV30	-	TRBD1	TRBJ2-5	TGTGCCTGGAGCCCGGGACAGGGGAATGGGGAGACCCAGTACTTC	CAWSPGQGNGETQYF
TRBV28	-	TRBD2	TRBJ2-7	TGTGCCAGCAGTATTAGCGGGAGTGAATTTGAGCAGTACTTC	CASSISGSEFEQYF
TRBV19	-	TRBD2	TRBJ2-1	TGTGCCAGTAGTATAGGGGGAGGGAATGAGCAGTTCTTC	CASSIGGGNEQFF
TRBV19	-	TRBD2	TRBJ2-4	TGTGCCAGTACGGCCGGGACTAGCGGGAAAGGAAACATTCAGTACTTC	CASTAGTSGKGNIQYF
TRBV29-1	-	-	TRBJ2-1	TGCAGCGTCCGGGACCGGGGGCCTAATGAGCAGTTCTTC	CSVRDRGPNEQFF
TRBV4-1	-	TRBD2	TRBJ2-7	TGCGCCAGCAGCCAAGACCCCCTTAGCGGGAGTGAAAACGAGCAGTACTTC	CASSQDPLSGSENEQYF
TRBV11-2	-	-	TRBJ2-7	TGTGCCAGCAGCTTGGAGTCCCTATACGAGCAGTACTTC	CASSLESLYEQYF
TRBV12-5	-	TRBD1	TRBJ1-2	TGTGCTAGTGGTTCGGCGACAGGGGATGGCTACACCTTC	CASGSATGDGYTF
TRBV10-3	once	TRBD2	TRBJ2-1	TGTGCCATCAGTGAGATGGCTAGCGGGATAAACAATGAGCAGTTCTTC	CAISEMASGINNEQFF
TRBV5-1	-	TRBD1	TRBJ2-7	TGCGCCAGCAGCTCACGGACAGGGTACCACGAGCAGTACTTC	CASSSRTGYHEQYF
TRBV27	-	TRBD1	TRBJ2-5	TGTGCCAGCAAGACAGGGTCGAGTTGGCAAGAGACCCAGTACTTC	CASKTGSSWQETQYF
TRBV7-9	-	-	TRBJ2-7	TGTGCCAGCAGCCCATGGGGTACAGCCTTCTCCTACGAGCAGTACTTC	CASSPWGTAFSYEQYF
TRBV5-4	-	-	TRBJ2-7	TGTGCCAGCAGCTTGGAAGGGTCCGCCTACGAGCAGTACTTC	CASSLEGSAYEQYF
TRBV30	-	-	TRBJ2-7	TGTGCCTGGAGTGTCATTAAACAGGACGAGCAGTACTTC	CAWSVIKQDEQYF
TRBV4-1	-	-	TRBJ1-3	TGCGCCAGCAGCCAACGGCTATCTGGAAACACCATATATTTT	CASSQRLSGNTIYF
TRBV7-9	-	TRBD1	TRBJ1-2	TGTGCTTATTGGGGACAGGGGGACCACTATGGCTACACCTTC	CAYWGQGDHYGYTF
TRBV6-5	-	-	TRBJ2-4	TGTGCCAGCAGTTACACCGCTGTGGACATTCAGTACTTC	CASSYTAVDIQYF
TRBV5-1	-	TRBD2	TRBJ2-1	TGCGCCAGCAGCCGGGAAGGACTAGCGGGAGGTCTCTACAATGAGCAGTTCTTC	CASSREGLAGGLYNEQFF
TRBV9	-	-	TRBJ1-3	TGTGCCAGCAGCTCGAGGGTGGGGAGCTCTGGAAACACCATATATTTT	CASSSRVGSSGNTIYF
TRBV7-3	-	-	TRBJ2-5	TGTGCCAGCAGCTTAACTGGGGGAGAGACCCAGTACTTC	CASSLTGGETQYF
TRBV19	-	TRBD1	TRBJ2-3	TGTGCCAGTAGGAAGACAGGGGGCGCAGATACGCAGTATTTT	CASRKTGGADTQYF
TRBV28	-	-	TRBJ1-1	TGTGCCACGAGGGGGACTGAAGGGGTGGCTTTCTTT	CATRGTEGVAFF
TRBV15	-	-	TRBJ1-1	TGTGCCACCAGCAGAGATTATTTCAGCGGACAGAACACTGAAGCTTTCTTT	CATSRDYFSGQNTEAFF
TRBV9	once	-	TRBJ2-2	TGTGCCAGCAGCCCAGGTCGGGAGCTGTTTTTT	CASSPGRELFF
TRBV7-9	-	TRBD2	TRBJ2-5	TGTGCCAGCAGCTCGGGAGGAGAGACCCAGTACTTC	CASSSGGETQYF
TRBV7-9	once	-	TRBJ2-2	TGTGCCAGCAGCCCGGGGGGCCGGACCGGGGAGCTGTTTTTT	CASSPGGRTGELFF
TRBV6-6	-	-	TRBJ2-2	TGTGCCAGCAGTTCTACAGGGTTCGGGGAGCTGTTTTTT	CASSSTGFGELFF
TRBV29-1	-	-	TRBJ1-1	TGCAGCGTTTGGCTGAACACTGAAGCTTTCTTT	CSVWLNTEAFF
TRBV29-1	-	TRBD2	TRBJ2-1	TGCAGCGTTGAGGGACTAGCGGGAGGGACCTACAATGAGCAGTTCTTC	CSVEGLAGGTYNEQFF
TRBV27	few	TRBD1	TRBJ2-5	TGTGCCAGCAGTCCGGTGGGGAGACAGGGTCGGGAGACCCAGTACTTC	CASSPVGRQGRETQYF
TRBV29-1	-	-	TRBJ1-1	TGCAGCGTTGAAAATTGGTCAGGGTCGAACACTGAAGCTTTCTTT	CSVENWSGSNTEAFF
TRBV13	-	TRBD2	TRBJ2-2	TGTGCCAGCAGCTTAGTGGAGGCGGGAGTGTCCGGGGAGCTGTTTTTT	CASSLVEAGVSGELFF
TRBV7-9	few	TRBD2	TRBJ2-7	TGTGCCAGCAGCCCCCAACCGGGGACTACCTACGAGCAGTACTTC	CASSPQPGTTYEQYF
TRBV27	-	-	TRBJ1-2	TGTGCCACCGCGGATGCAGCTAACTATGGCTACACCTTC	CATADAANYGYTF
TRBV7-8	-	-	TRBJ2-7	TGTGCCAGCAGCTTAGGACTACGAACGATTTACGAGCAGTACTTC	CASSLGLRTIYEQYF
TRBV4-1	-	TRBD2	TRBJ2-3	TGCGCCAGCACCCAGAGGCTAGCGGGCACAGATACGCAGTATTTT	CASTQRLAGTDTQYF
TRBV9	-	-	TRBJ2-4	TGTGCCAGCAGCCTACCGGGGAACATTCAGTACTTC	CASSLPGNIQYF
TRBV11-1	-	-	TRBJ2-1	TGTGCCAGCAGCCAAAACCATGAGCAGTTCTTC	CASSQNHEQFF
TRBV27	-	-	TRBJ2-7	TGTGCCAGCAGTGCGACGGCGCCCTACGAGCAGTACTTC	CASSATAPYEQYF
TRBV28	once	-	TRBJ2-7	TGTGCCAGCAGGGACCACGAGCAGTACTTC	CASRDHEQYF
TRBV7-9	-	-	TRBJ2-5	TGTGCCAGCAGCAAGATCCGGGAACAAGAGACCCAGTACTTC	CASSKIREQETQYF
TRBV13	-	TRBD2	TRBJ2-1	TGTGCCAGCAGCTTTGGACTAGCGGGAGGGGATGAGCAGTTCTTC	CASSFGLAGGDEQFF
TRBV7-6	-	TRBD2	TRBJ2-1	TGTGCCAGCACCCCTAGTGGTAGCGGGTTAGGTGATGAGCAGTTCTTC	CASTPSGSGLGDEQFF
TRBV14	once	-	TRBJ1-3	TGTGCCAGCAGCCAAGTTATTCGGGGTAGACAACCCGGAAACACCATATATTTT	CASSQVIRGRQPGNTIYF